What follows are 28 T cell receptor beta chains derived from one specimen sequenced in a study of T-cell reconstitution after alpha-beta-depleted transplantation in children. A library of TCRbeta sequences, prepared with unique molecular identifiers, was generated. Each CDR3 protein gets one entry after TCRdb re-called the PCR reads with MiXCR. Altogether about 980,000 distinct CDR3 sequences are present, about 30% being singletons, with the ten largest covering about 28%. The material was PBMCs, mostly from graft donor cells, obtained 360 days after TCRalphabeta/CD19-depleted stem cell transplant. These receptors came from a boy younger than two who had a stem cell transplant for SCID, so the T cells may come from the graft donor.

This clonotype turned up a few times. The V and J genes are TRBV7-2 and TRBJ2-3; no firm D call. The V and J ends lost 5 bases and 0 bases respectively, with 15 bases between them. The CDR3 is 16 residues long. Germline V lookup: CDR1 SGHTA, CDR2 FQGNSA. CDR3 DNA: TGTGCCAGCAGCCTATGGCGCCCATCTAGCACAGATACGCAGTATTTT. It specifies CASSLWRPSSTDTQYF.

This chain uses TRBV9 with TRBJ2-3; D not resolved. The ends were cut back, 0 bases at V and 2 bases at J, with 10 bases in the middle. CDR3 length equals 15 residues. Germline CDR1 reads SGDLS; CDR2 reads YYNGEE. CDR3 DNA sequence: TGTGCCAGCAGCGTAGAGAGTAGAGACACAGATACGCAGTATTTT. Amino acid sequence: CASSVESRDTDTQYF. Drawing the rest from reference TRBV9 and TRBJ2-3, the complete variable domain is DSGVTQTPKHLITATGQRVTLRCSPRSGDLSVYWYQQSLDQGLQFLIQYYNGEERAKGNILERFSAQQFPDLHSELNLSSLELGDSALYFCASSVESRDTDTQYFGPGTRLTVL.

The J gene is TRBJ1-5, the V gene TRBV10-3; D is possibly TRBD1 (6 bases). The ends were cut back, 3 bases at V and 7 bases at J, with 10 bases in the middle. CDR1 ENHRY and CDR2 SYGVKD come from the germline V gene. CDR3 size: 13 residues. DNA for the CDR3: TGTGCCATCAGTGAACAGGGTTTACAGCCCCAGCATTTT. Its translation: CAISEQGLQPQHF.

The rearrangement uses TRBV4-3 and TRBJ1-2; D may be TRBD1 (5 bases). The V and J ends lost 1 base and 5 bases respectively, with 17 bases between them. Germline V gives CDR1 LGHNA, CDR2 YSLEER. The CDR3 length is 16 residues. The CDR3 protein is CASSQAQAGGGYGYTF. In nucleotides, the CDR3 is TGCGCCAGCAGCCAAGCTCAGGCGGGTGGGGGATATGGCTACACCTTC.

This clonotype was detected a few times. The chain links TRBV6-1 to TRBJ2-5; 9 bases fit TRBD1. Germline-derived CDR1 and CDR2 are MNHNS and SASEGT. The CDR3 extends over 14 amino acids. Unmatched junction bases numbered 8, after V lost 8 bases and J lost 4 bases. DNA of the CDR3: TGTGCCAGCCTTAAACAGGGGGCTCGAGAGACCCAGTACTTC. Its translation is CASLKQGARETQYF.

This clonotype was detected a few times. The rearrangement links TRBV5-5 to TRBJ1-1; D ambiguous. This CDR3 comprises 14 residues. Germline assignment: CDR1 SGHKS and CDR2 YYEKEE (reference sequence). The V end was cut by 1 base, the J end by 6 bases, with 13 bases between. CDR3 DNA: TGTGCCAGCAGCTTGATCTTAGGGAGGGCTGAAGCTTTCTTT. As protein: CASSLILGRAEAFF.

This clonotype has only a few counts. The genes are TRBV3-1 and TRBJ2-3; D gene ambiguous. With 4 bases removed from V and 3 bases from J, the gap between germline ends came to 17 bases. The germline gives CDR1 LGHDT, CDR2 YNNKEL (reference sequence). The CDR3 runs to 16 residues. The CDR3 DNA reads as TGTGCCAGCAGCCCGCTGGTTAGACCCGGGACAGATACGCAGTATTTT. This gives the protein CASSPLVRPGTDTQYF.

In this sample, this clonotype turned up a few times. The CDR3 coding sequence is TGTGCCAGCAGCCCACCTCCGGCCAGGGGAAGAGAGACCCAGTACTTC. Its protein product is CASSPPPARGRETQYF. This sequence joins TRBV12-3 or TRBV12-4 and TRBJ2-5, with a tentative D call TRBD1 (6 bases). Trimming took 6 bases from V and 4 from J, leaving 21 bases between them. This CDR3 contains 16 residues.

The sample holds a few counts of this clonotype. V is TRBV7-6 and J is TRBJ2-1, with TRBD1 matching over 9 bases. Germline CDR1 reads SGHVS; CDR2 reads FNYEAQ. After removal of 8 bases from V and 7 bases from J, the junction contained 3 bases not matched to a gene. The CDR3 is 12 amino acids. CDR3 nucleotide sequence: TGTGCCAGCGGGACAGGGAAAAATGAGCAGTTCTTC. Translating it yields CASGTGKNEQFF. Together with reference TRBV7-6 and TRBJ2-1, the CDR3 gives the full variable domain: GAGVSQSPRYKVTKRGQDVALRCDPISGHVSLYWYRQALGQGPEFLTYFNYEAQQDKSGLPNDRFSAERPEGSISTLTIQRTEQRDSAMYRCASGTGKNEQFFGPGTRLTVL.

This sequence joins TRBV6-5 and TRBJ1-2, with TRBD1 as a possible D gene (6 bases). The ends were cut back, 2 bases at V and 4 bases at J, with 11 bases in the middle. The germline gives CDR1 MNHEY, CDR2 SVGAGI. This CDR3 has 14 amino acids. The CDR3 region is CASSYGARGYGYTF. In nucleotides, the CDR3 is TGTGCCAGCAGTTACGGGGCCAGGGGCTATGGCTACACCTTC.

The genes are TRBV20-1 and TRBJ2-5, with unresolved D. Trimming removed 1 base from V and 1 base from J, with 13 bases in between. Looked up from germline, CDR1 is DFQATT and CDR2 is SNEGSKA (reference sequence). There are 15 residues in the CDR3. Here the CDR3 reads CSARGGSYSQETQYF. As DNA, the CDR3 is TGCAGTGCTAGAGGCGGAAGTTATTCCCAAGAGACCCAGTACTTC.

DNA for the CDR3: TGCGCCAGCAGCTCCGGGACAGCTTCCACTGAAGCTTTCTTT. Its translation: CASSSGTASTEAFF. The chain links TRBV5-1 to TRBJ1-1; 7 bases are shared with TRBD1. Germline-derived CDR1 and CDR2 are SGHRS and YFSETQ. CDR3 length: 14 residues. With V trimmed by 3 bases and J by 4 bases, 6 bases remained unmatched. The full variable domain, in which reference TRBV5-1 and TRBJ1-1 provide the parts outside the CDR3, is KAGVTQTPRYLIKTRGQQVTLSCSPISGHRSVSWYQQTPGQGLQFLFEYFSETQRNKGNFPGRFSGRQFSNSRSEMNVSTLELGDSALYLCASSSGTASTEAFFGQGTRLTVV.

This clonotype turned up a few times. The rearrangement joins TRBV4-3 to TRBJ2-3; 8 positions match TRBD2. Germline V CDR1 and CDR2: LGHNA, YSLEER. This CDR3 has 19 residues. After removal of 2 bases from V and 6 bases from J, the junction contained 19 bases not matched to a gene. CDR3 sequence: CASSQRPTTTAGGRDTQYF. The CDR3 nucleotides read TGCGCCAGCAGCCAACGCCCAACGACTACGGCGGGGGGCAGGGATACGCAGTATTTT.

V usage is TRBV6-1 and J usage is TRBJ2-3; D gene unclear. The V end lost 4 bases, the J end lost 6 bases, and 5 bases lay between the germline ends. The germline CDR1 and CDR2 sequences are MNHNS and SASEGT. CDR3 length: 11 residues. The DNA for the CDR3 is TGTGCCAGCAGTGGCATGGATACGCAGTATTTT. Its translation: CASSGMDTQYF.

This clonotype was seen only a few times. The chain links TRBV5-1 to TRBJ2-5; TRBD1 or TRBD2 may be the D gene (5 bases each). Trimming cost V 0 bases and J 12 bases, with 12 bases left between them. The CDR3 loop spans 12 amino acids. Germline V gene lookup returns CDR1 SGHRS and CDR2 YFSETQ. The DNA of the CDR3 is TGCGCCAGCAGCTTGGATTGGGGGAAGGAGTACTTC. Translated, it gives CASSLDWGKEYF.

This clonotype has a handful of counts. For the CDR3, the DNA is TGTGCCAGCAGCGCCCAGACTAGTTTGCGGACTGAGCAGTTCTTC. Encoded protein: CASSAQTSLRTEQFF. This chain joins TRBV9 and TRBJ2-1; D might be TRBD2 (6 bases). Deletions cut 3 bases from V and 9 bases from J, with 19 bases between. CDR1 and CDR2 from the germline V gene are SGDLS and YYNGEE. CDR3 size: 15 residues.

The chain employs TRBV12-3 or TRBV12-4 and TRBJ2-1; no firm D call. Trimming stripped 1 base from V and 1 base from J, with 11 bases between. The CDR3 runs 16 residues. CDR3 in amino acids: CASSLGSLASYNEQFF. The CDR3 DNA is TGTGCCAGCAGTTTAGGGTCTTTAGCTTCCTACAATGAGCAGTTCTTC.

This chain joins TRBV5-1 and TRBJ1-4; D gene uncertain. Trimming left V 0 bases short and J 7 bases short, with 10 bases between. The CDR3 spans 14 residues. CDR1 is SGHRS, CDR2 YFSETQ, per germline. The CDR3 DNA reads as TGCGCCAGCAGCTTGGTACATGGTGGTGAAAAACTGTTTTTT. This encodes CASSLVHGGEKLFF.

The rearrangement uses TRBV2 and TRBJ2-5; D might be TRBD1 or TRBD2, each matching 5 bases. In germline, CDR1 is SNHLY, CDR2 FYNNEI. The CDR3 length is 13 residues. The V end lost 8 bases, the J end lost 3 bases, and 13 bases lay between the germline ends. This CDR3 reads CASLFGGEETQYF. In nucleotides, the CDR3 is TGTGCCAGCTTATTTGGGGGAGAAGAGACCCAGTACTTC.

This chain uses TRBV4-2 with TRBJ1-1; D uncertain. CDR3 length: 14 amino acids. Per germline, CDR1 LGHNA and CDR2 YNFKEQ. V was cut by 0 bases and J by 5 bases, with 10 bases left in between. The CDR3 is CASSQDPGWTEAFF. The CDR3 region has the DNA TGTGCCAGCAGCCAAGATCCGGGATGGACTGAAGCTTTCTTT.

This clonotype came up a few times. The chain links TRBV3-1 to TRBJ1-1, with D possibly being TRBD1 (5 bases). This CDR3 contains 17 residues. Between the trimmed V and J ends, which lost 1 base and 5 bases, there was a span of 20 bases. Germline V lookup: CDR1 LGHDT, CDR2 YNNKEL (reference sequence). The CDR3: CASSQVKVTGERTEAFF. The DNA for the CDR3 is TGTGCCAGCAGCCAAGTAAAGGTAACGGGGGAGCGGACTGAAGCTTTCTTT.

This clonotype has a handful of counts. The chain employs TRBV4-1 and TRBJ2-7; possible D gene TRBD2, 5 bases. The CDR3 length is 16 residues. The V gene's germline CDR1 is MGHRA and CDR2 YSYEKL. V gave up 2 bases and J gave up 2 bases, with 16 bases separating them. The CDR3, as DNA: TGCGCCAGCAGCCAATGGACCGGGATCCCCACCTACGAGCAGTACTTC. Translated: CASSQWTGIPTYEQYF.

This clonotype was seen a few times. J is TRBJ1-6 and V is TRBV5-1, with D perhaps matching TRBD1 (6 bases). CDR1 SGHRS and CDR2 YFSETQ come from the germline V gene. V was trimmed by 7 bases and J by 5 bases, leaving 13 bases between them. This CDR3 is built from 14 residues. CDR3 nucleotides: TGCGCCAGCGGGACATCCGATGATAATTCACCCCTCCACTTT. Amino acid sequence: CASGTSDDNSPLHF.

V and J are TRBV5-1 and TRBJ1-6; no clear D gene. Looked up from germline, CDR1 is SGHRS and CDR2 is YFSETQ. Trimming left V 4 bases short and J 8 bases short, with 13 bases between. This CDR3 contains 14 residues. CDR3: CASSRGEEHSPLHF. CDR3 sequence (DNA): TGCGCCAGCAGCCGAGGAGAGGAACATTCACCCCTCCACTTT. The variable domain in full, completed from reference TRBV5-1 and TRBJ1-6, reads KAGVTQTPRYLIKTRGQQVTLSCSPISGHRSVSWYQQTPGQGLQFLFEYFSETQRNKGNFPGRFSGRQFSNSRSEMNVSTLELGDSALYLCASSRGEEHSPLHFGNGTRLTVT.

The chain links TRBV20-1 to TRBJ2-3; D call uncertain. This CDR3 comprises 12 residues. Germline V gene sequence: CDR1 DFQATT, CDR2 SNEGSKA (reference sequence). V was clipped by 5 bases and J by 0 bases, with 6 bases between them. The CDR3 DNA reads TGCAGTGCTCAAACTAGCACAGATACGCAGTATTTT. Encoded protein: CSAQTSTDTQYF.

V is TRBV19 and J is TRBJ1-6; D not certain. Looked up from germline, CDR1 is LNHDA and CDR2 is SQIVND (reference sequence). The length of the CDR3 is 16 residues. Trimming took off 3 bases at V and 8 bases at J, with 17 bases between the two ends. The CDR3 coding sequence is TGTGCCAGTAGTATCGTCGTCAGACCCGGCGATTCACCCCTCCACTTT. This codes for CASSIVVRPGDSPLHF.

The chain links TRBV5-1 to TRBJ2-1; TRBD2 is a possible D gene (5 bases). V lost 2 bases to trimming and J lost 5 bases, with 8 bases between them. The CDR3 is made up of 13 amino acids. CDR1 and CDR2 (germline): SGHRS, YFSETQ. In DNA, the CDR3 is TGCGCCAGCAGCTTTTTAGCGAACAATGAGCAGTTCTTC. Residues: CASSFLANNEQFF.

This chain joins TRBV20-1 and TRBJ2-3; a weak D match, TRBD1 (7 bases). Germline values: CDR1 DFQATT, CDR2 SNEGSKA (reference sequence). Trimming shortened V by 6 bases and J by 6 bases, and 19 bases separated the two germline ends. The CDR3 has 14 residues. DNA for the CDR3: TGCAGTGCCCAGGGGGACTTACTCGGGGATACGCAGTATTTT. Its protein is CSAQGDLLGDTQYF.